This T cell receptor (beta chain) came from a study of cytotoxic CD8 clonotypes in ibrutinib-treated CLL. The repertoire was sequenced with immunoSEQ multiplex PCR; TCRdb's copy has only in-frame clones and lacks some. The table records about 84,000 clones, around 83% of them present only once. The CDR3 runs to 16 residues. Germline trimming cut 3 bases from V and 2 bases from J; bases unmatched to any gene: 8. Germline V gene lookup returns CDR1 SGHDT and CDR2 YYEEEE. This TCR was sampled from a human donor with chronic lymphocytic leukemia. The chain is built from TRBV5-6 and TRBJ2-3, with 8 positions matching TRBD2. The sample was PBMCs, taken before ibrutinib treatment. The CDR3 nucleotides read TGTGCCAGCAGCTCGCTACTAGCGGCAAACACAGATACGCAGTATTTT. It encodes CASSSLLAANTDTQYF. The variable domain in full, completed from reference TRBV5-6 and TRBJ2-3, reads DAGVTQSPTHLIKTRGQQVTLRCSPKSGHDTVSWYQQALGQGPQFIFQYYEEEERQRGNFPDRFSGHQFPNYSSELNVNALLLGDSALYLCASSSLLAANTDTQYFGPGTRLTVL.